This T cell receptor beta chain was sequenced during a study of tumor and adjacent non-tumor tissue in lung cancer. Points from the study as a whole: Significantly higher TCR diversity was found in tumor than normal lung.

RNA was extracted from bulk tissue without any cell sorting. Distant lung tissue was collected more than 3 cm away from the tumor edge. Per the germline V gene, CDR1 is SGHAT and CDR2 is FQNNGV. The CDR3 length is 14 residues. As for this clonotype: Its cognate antigen is unknown. Germline and junction disagree at one end, which may indicate a read error.

TCRbeta libraries were built with three rounds of nested PCR, modified from ARM-PCR. TCRdb itself ran the multiplex PCR reads through MiXCR, one entry per CDR3 protein. The sample yields about 98,000 distinct CDR3 sequences, 75% to 90% seen once. The receptor was derived from a man between 60 and 75 years old with small cell lung cancer. Sequences were obtained from distant non-tumor lung tissue. The rearrangement links TRBV11-2 to TRBJ1-2, with D unclear. CDR3 residues: CASSLGSGRYGYTF. CDR3 nucleotides: TGTGCCAGCAGCTTGGGGTCCGGTCGCTATGGCTACACATTC.